These 31 T cell receptor beta chains originate from one sample sequenced in a study of shared clonotypes between healthy human individuals. The repertoire was sequenced with immunoSEQ multiplex PCR; TCRdb's copy has only in-frame clones and lacks some. The table records more than 1 million clones, 75% to 85% of them present only once. Sequenced sample: memory CD4+ T cells from PBMCs. Stated subset: CD45RA-negative fraction. The receptors originated from a man aged 18 to 35 in good health. Some clones in this sample may be carry-over from other donors' samples.

J is TRBJ2-5 and V is TRBV11-2, with D perhaps matching TRBD1 (6 bases). The CDR3 has 15 amino acids. Per germline, CDR1 SGHAT and CDR2 FQNNGV. Trimming cost V 5 bases and J 5 bases, with 18 bases left between them. CDR3 sequence: CASSRLGQPGETQYF. The CDR3 DNA sequence: TGTGCCAGCAGCCGATTAGGACAGCCTGGGGAGACCCAGTACTTC.

This clone was found once. This chain joins TRBV12-5 and TRBJ2-2, with a tentative D call TRBD2 (6 bases). Germline values: CDR1 LGHNT, CDR2 FRNRAP. The CDR3 spans 16 residues. Trimming removed 8 bases at V and 3 bases at J, with 19 bases between. CDR3: CASSQPTGGYTGELFF. CDR3 DNA: TGTGCTAGTTCCCAACCAACCGGGGGATACACCGGGGAGCTGTTTTTT. The full variable domain, completed using reference TRBV12-5 and TRBJ2-2, is DARVTQTPRHKVTEMGQEVTMRCQPILGHNTVFWYRQTMMQGLELLAYFRNRAPLDDSGMPKDRFSAEMPDATLATLKIQPSEPRDSAVYFCASSQPTGGYTGELFFGEGSRLTVL.

The chain couples TRBV6-1 to TRBJ1-4; TRBD1 is a possible D gene (6 bases). Trimming cost V 7 bases and J 10 bases, with 19 bases left between them. Germline CDR1 is MNHNS and CDR2 is SASEGT. The CDR3 has 14 residues. CDR3 bases: TGTGCCAGCATCCTGGGACAAGTGGGTGGAAAACTGTTTTTT. Its protein product is CASILGQVGGKLFF.

About this clone itself: This may come from a read error, since a much larger clone is one base off. Other nucleotide sequences in the sample specify the same CDR3. The chain couples TRBV7-2 to TRBJ1-5; D is ambiguous. Trimming stripped 6 bases from V and 5 bases from J, with 8 bases between. The CDR3 runs to 12 residues. CDR1 is SGHTA and CDR2 is FQGNSA in the germline V gene. CDR3 region: CASSLRDQPQHF. CDR3 sequence (DNA): TGTGCCAGCAGTTTAAGGGATCAGCCCCAGCATTTT.

J is TRBJ2-5 and V is TRBV5-1, with no clear D. CDR1 is SGHRS and CDR2 is YFSETQ in the germline V gene. V lost 1 base to trimming and J lost 3 bases, with 13 bases between them. The CDR3 covers 15 residues. CDR3 sequence (DNA): TGCGCCAGCAGCTTGCGAGTCGCCCCTGAAGAGACCCAGTACTTC. Its protein is CASSLRVAPEETQYF. Supplemented by reference TRBV5-1 and TRBJ2-5, the full variable domain reads KAGVTQTPRYLIKTRGQQVTLSCSPISGHRSVSWYQQTPGQGLQFLFEYFSETQRNKGNFPGRFSGRQFSNSRSEMNVSTLELGDSALYLCASSLRVAPEETQYFGPGTRLLVL.

The chain combines TRBV28 with TRBJ1-1; D is perhaps TRBD1 (5 bases). CDR1 and CDR2 from the germline V gene are MDHEN and SYDVKM. This CDR3 contains 14 residues. The chain's CDR3 is CAGGPTFSNTEAFF. As DNA, the CDR3 is TGTGCGGGGGGACCGACTTTCTCCAACACTGAAGCTTTCTTT.

The genes are TRBV2 and TRBJ2-7; perhaps TRBD1 as D (7 bases). The germline V gene has CDR1 SNHLY and CDR2 FYNNEI. The CDR3 spans 13 residues. V was clipped by 6 bases and J by 5 bases, with 14 bases between them. The CDR3 loop reads CASRIQGRNEQYF. The CDR3 DNA sequence: TGTGCCAGCAGGATACAGGGGAGGAACGAGCAGTACTTC.

This chain connects TRBV21-1 to TRBJ1-2. TRBV21-1 corresponds to a pseudogene. The CDR3 runs 17 residues. CDR3 in amino acids: CASSMGGSILPGYGYTF. CDR3 coding DNA: TGTGCCAGCAGCATGGGCGGCTCAATATTGCCCGGCTATGGCTACACCTTC.

V usage is TRBV29-1 and J usage is TRBJ2-5; D could derive from TRBD1 or TRBD2 (6 bases each). The CDR3 is 13 residues long. The germline V gene encodes CDR1 SQVTM and CDR2 ANQGSEA. In DNA form, the CDR3 reads TGCGGCTTGCTGGGGGGCACCCAAGAGACCCAGTACTTC. It is translated as CGLLGGTQETQYF.

This sequence joins TRBV28 and TRBJ1-4, with 7 bases that match TRBD1. This CDR3 has 15 amino acids. J was trimmed by 0 bases and V by 7 bases; bases with no gene match: 5. Germline loops: CDR1 MDHEN, CDR2 SYDVKM. This chain's CDR3 is CASKGRGATNEKLFF. The CDR3 DNA reads TGTGCCAGCAAGGGCAGGGGGGCAACTAATGAAAAACTGTTTTTT.

V usage is TRBV19 and J usage is TRBJ1-1, with 7 bases lining up with TRBD1. The CDR3 contains 16 residues. V lost 3 bases to trimming and J lost 1 base; unmatched junction nucleotides: 8. Germline V gene lookup returns CDR1 LNHDA and CDR2 SQIVND (reference sequence). The CDR3, as DNA: TGTGCCAGTAGTATGAGGGGGACAGAGAGGAACACTGAAGCTTTCTTT. It yields the protein CASSMRGTERNTEAFF.

A remark on this clone: The identical CDR3 is also encoded by other nucleotide sequences in the sample. The genes are TRBV5-1 and TRBJ1-4, with a weak D call TRBD1 (5 bases). V lost 4 bases and J 7 bases, leaving 14 bases between the germline ends. CDR1 and CDR2 from the germline V gene are SGHRS and YFSETQ. The CDR3 length is 14 residues. As DNA, the CDR3 is TGCGCCAGCAGCCCGACCGGGGGGAGTGAAAAACTGTTTTTT. Its translation is CASSPTGGSEKLFF. Filled out from reference TRBV5-1 and TRBJ1-4, the complete variable domain reads KAGVTQTPRYLIKTRGQQVTLSCSPISGHRSVSWYQQTPGQGLQFLFEYFSETQRNKGNFPGRFSGRQFSNSRSEMNVSTLELGDSALYLCASSPTGGSEKLFFGSGTQLSVL.

The V gene is TRBV6-6, the J gene TRBJ2-7, with 14 bases lining up with TRBD2. V lost 9 bases, J lost 4 bases, and 5 bases stayed unmatched. Germline V gene data show CDR1 as MNHNY and CDR2 as SVGAGI (reference sequence). The CDR3 has 14 amino acids. CDR3 bases: TGTGCCAGTTCGGGACTAGCGGGAGCGTACGAGCAGTACTTC. Its translation is CASSGLAGAYEQYF.

The J gene is TRBJ2-7, the V gene TRBV2, with D possibly being TRBD1 or TRBD2 (5 bases each). In germline, CDR1 is SNHLY, CDR2 FYNNEI. Trimming pared 5 bases from V and 6 bases from J, leaving 14 bases between. The CDR3 has 13 residues. CDR3 protein: CASSRDLQTEQYF. The CDR3 region has the DNA TGTGCCAGCAGTCGGGACCTTCAGACCGAGCAGTACTTC. Full variable domain (outside the CDR3, taken from reference TRBV2 and TRBJ2-7): EPEVTQTPSHQVTQMGQEVILRCVPISNHLYFYWYRQILGQKVEFLVSFYNNEISEKSEIFDDQFSVERPDGSNFTLKIRSTKLEDSAMYFCASSRDLQTEQYFGPGTRLTVT.

This sequence joins TRBV5-4 and TRBJ2-7; TRBD1 agrees at 9 bases. The germline V gene has CDR1 SGHNT and CDR2 YYREEE (reference sequence). This CDR3 has 14 residues. With V trimmed by 3 bases and J by 5 bases, 6 bases remained unmatched. The CDR3 loop reads CASSYPGQGNEQYF. The CDR3 DNA reads as TGTGCCAGCAGCTACCCGGGACAGGGTAACGAGCAGTACTTC.

This clone came up once. This sequence joins TRBV7-7 and TRBJ2-2, with unresolved D. The V end was cut by 5 bases, the J end by 6 bases, with 7 bases between. This CDR3 is built from 12 residues. CDR1 is SSHAT, CDR2 FNYEAQ, per germline (reference sequence). The chain's CDR3 is CASSPRAGELFF. The CDR3, as DNA: TGTGCCAGCAGCCCCCGAGCCGGGGAGCTGTTTTTT.

V and J are TRBV7-9 and TRBJ1-1; the D gene is possibly TRBD1 (5 bases). The CDR3 has 15 residues. Trimming removed 2 bases at V and 0 bases at J, with 10 bases between. The V gene's germline CDR1 is SEHNR and CDR2 FQNEAQ (reference sequence). For the CDR3, the DNA is TGTGCCAGCAGCTTAATCGGGACCGTGAACACTGAAGCTTTCTTT. Translation gives CASSLIGTVNTEAFF.

This rearrangement joins TRBV2 to TRBJ1-1, with TRBD1 matching over 11 bases. The CDR3 consists of 15 residues. Germline CDR1 and CDR2: SNHLY and FYNNEI. The V and J ends lost 5 bases and 4 bases, in that order; junction bases with no gene match: 6. CDR3 amino acids: CASSLGQGAGTEAFF. CDR3 nucleotide sequence: TGTGCCAGCAGTCTCGGACAGGGGGCCGGCACTGAAGCTTTCTTT. Using reference TRBV2 and TRBJ1-1 for the parts outside the CDR3, the full variable domain is EPEVTQTPSHQVTQMGQEVILRCVPISNHLYFYWYRQILGQKVEFLVSFYNNEISEKSEIFDDQFSVERPDGSNFTLKIRSTKLEDSAMYFCASSLGQGAGTEAFFGQGTRLTVV.

The chain employs TRBV11-2 and TRBJ2-6, with 14 bases aligning to TRBD2. There are 19 residues in the CDR3. Germline values: CDR1 SGHAT, CDR2 FQNNGV. J lost 2 bases, V lost 3 bases, and 6 bases had no gene match. This chain's CDR3 is CASSFRRLAGGAGANVLTF. CDR3 sequence (DNA): TGTGCCAGCAGCTTCCGGAGACTAGCGGGAGGGGCTGGGGCCAACGTCCTGACTTTC.

This chain uses TRBV5-1 with TRBJ2-1; 10 bases line up with TRBD1. This CDR3 has 15 residues. With V trimmed by 2 bases and J by 4 bases, 3 bases remained unmatched. The V gene's germline CDR1 is SGHRS and CDR2 YFSETQ. The CDR3 spells CASSFGTGDYNEQFF. CDR3 nucleotide sequence: TGCGCCAGCAGCTTCGGGACAGGGGATTACAATGAGCAGTTCTTC.

The J gene is TRBJ2-7, the V gene TRBV4-2; 10 nucleotides line up with TRBD2. J lost 4 bases, V lost 4 bases, and 7 bases had no gene match. The germline V gene has CDR1 LGHNA and CDR2 YNFKEQ. There are 15 residues in the CDR3. CDR3 nucleotides: TGTGCCAGCAGCCTTACGACTAGCGGGCCTTACGAGCAGTACTTC. Encoded protein: CASSLTTSGPYEQYF.

This chain links TRBV30 with TRBJ2-6; D is possibly TRBD1 (5 bases). V was clipped by 1 base and J by 0 bases, with 19 bases between them. Looked up from germline, CDR1 is GTSNPN and CDR2 is SVGIG (reference sequence). This CDR3 comprises 19 residues. The CDR3 here is CAWSAGSNRPISGANVLTF. In DNA form, the CDR3 reads TGTGCCTGGAGTGCAGGGTCGAACAGGCCAATCTCTGGGGCCAACGTCCTGACTTTC.

The CDR3 DNA is TGCGCCAGCAGCCAACTGGGTTCAGCCACGGAGGACGAGCAGTACTTC. Encoded protein: CASSQLGSATEDEQYF. The chain carries TRBV4-1 and TRBJ2-7; possibly TRBD2 for D (5 bases). The CDR3 contains 16 residues. Germline CDR1 and CDR2: MGHRA and YSYEKL. The V end was cut by 2 bases, the J end by 5 bases, with 19 bases between.

The chain is built from TRBV5-4 and TRBJ2-5; D is possibly TRBD1 or TRBD2 (5 bases each). CDR1 and CDR2 (germline): SGHNT, YYREEE (reference sequence). V was shortened by 0 bases and J by 9 bases, with 6 bases between the two germline ends. This CDR3 comprises 11 residues. CDR3 residues: CASSLGGAQYF. Here the CDR3 DNA reads TGTGCCAGCAGCTTGGGAGGGGCCCAGTACTTC.

The chain has TRBV7-3 and TRBJ1-2, with 8 bases aligning to TRBD1. CDR3 size: 13 residues. With V trimmed by 1 base and J by 8 bases, 3 bases remained unmatched. Looked up from germline, CDR1 is SGHTA and CDR2 is FQGTGA. CDR3 protein: CASSLRTGRGYTF. DNA for the CDR3: TGTGCCAGCAGCTTAAGGACAGGGCGGGGCTACACCTTC.

The chain has TRBV25-1 and TRBJ2-6; D may match TRBD1 or TRBD2 (6 bases each). The CDR3 has 16 residues. Germline values: CDR1 MGHDK, CDR2 SYGVNS. Trimming took off 6 bases at V and 1 base at J, with 13 bases between the two ends. CDR3 bases: TGTGCCAGCAGGGGGGGCTTAGGGTCTGGGGCCAACGTCCTGACTTTC. As protein: CASRGGLGSGANVLTF.

This chain links TRBV5-6 with TRBJ1-2; 8 nucleotides align to TRBD1. V shed 2 bases and J 8 bases; nucleotides not matched to a gene: 14. The CDR3 totals 16 residues. Germline V lookup: CDR1 SGHDT, CDR2 YYEEEE. The CDR3 region has the DNA TGTGCCAGCAGCTTTACTGACAGGGGCGGTTATGGAGGCTACACCTTC. This gives the protein CASSFTDRGGYGGYTF.

J is TRBJ2-1 and V is TRBV6-5, with a tentative D call TRBD2 (5 bases). The CDR3 has 14 amino acids. Trimming took off 10 bases at V and 6 bases at J, with 19 bases between the two ends. Germline assignment: CDR1 MNHEY and CDR2 SVGAGI. As DNA, the CDR3 is TGTGCCACCATGCACGGAGGAGCCCCCAATGAGCAGTTCTTC. Translating it yields CATMHGGAPNEQFF.

Concerning this clone: A much larger clone differs by one base, so this may be a read error. Within the sample, other DNA sequences also encode this same CDR3. The chain employs TRBV5-1 and TRBJ1-4, with D hard to call. Deletions cut 0 bases from V and 5 bases from J, with 5 bases between. The CDR3 is 13 amino acids. The germline CDR1 and CDR2 sequences are SGHRS and YFSETQ. CDR3 residues: CASSLEANEKLFF. Here the CDR3 DNA reads TGCGCCAGCAGCTTGGAGGCCAATGAAAAACTGTTTTTT.

V is TRBV15 and J is TRBJ1-5; weak D call: TRBD1 (5 bases). Looked up from germline, CDR1 is LNHNV and CDR2 is YYDKDF (reference sequence). Deletions cut 6 bases from V and 3 bases from J, with 15 bases between. The CDR3 is 15 amino acids. The CDR3 spells CATRGRGTYNQPQHF. The DNA for the CDR3 is TGTGCCACCAGAGGAAGGGGAACCTACAATCAGCCCCAGCATTTT.

The V call is TRBV27, the J call TRBJ2-1, with D hard to call. Germline CDR1 is MNHEY and CDR2 is SMNVEV (reference sequence). V was pared by 2 bases and J by 13 bases, with 18 bases between. The CDR3 spans 14 residues. The CDR3 reads CASSLGLKGTNQFF. For the CDR3, the DNA is TGTGCCAGCAGTTTAGGGCTCAAAGGCACAAATCAGTTCTTC.